A selection of T cell receptor beta chains follows, all from one sample in a study of T cells expressing NK-cell markers. Reanalyzing the 5' RACE reads, TCRdb keeps one entry per CDR3 protein, without DNA. The record lists 500,000 to 700,000 distinct CDR3 sequences, of which the ten most abundant hold 3% to 4.5%. Sequencing used blood T cells: a sorted CD56 or NKG2C T cell subset, CD4+ or CD8+ T cells, or bulk PBMC T cells (not recorded which). The receptor source for this set is a man aged 18 to 29 in good health. Both conserved end residues are part of each CDR3.

TRBV28	TRBJ2-7	CASSRDRVSSSYEQYF
TRBV7-2	TRBJ2-1	CASSLVVGLAGTDTFF
TRBV5-5	TRBJ2-7	CASSQPGTYEQYF
TRBV11-2	TRBJ2-5	CASSRRGRDREETQYF
TRBV19	TRBJ2-1	CASSTGIYNEQFF
TRBV10-2	TRBJ2-1	CASSRNRTSGSLYNEQFF
TRBV7-9	TRBJ2-3	CASSRRSGRATDTQYF
TRBV12-3/TRBV12-4	TRBJ1-6	CASSSGPGGYNSPLHF
TRBV12-3/TRBV12-4	TRBJ2-1	CASSLIPGGANEQFF
TRBV20-1	TRBJ2-1	CSAGAGTRSVNEQFF
TRBV7-2	TRBJ2-5	CASSFGLAGDIQETQYF
TRBV27	TRBJ2-1	CASRWGTGPYNEQFF
TRBV7-6	TRBJ2-5	CASTALRAGVSQETQYF
TRBV5-1	TRBJ2-2	CASSPPTETGELFF
TRBV11-3	TRBJ2-1	CASSAEREGEQFF
TRBV6-1	TRBJ2-5	CASSARDPSGETQYF
TRBV6-2/TRBV6-3	TRBJ2-1	CASRLPGLLYNEQFF
TRBV20-1	TRBJ1-5	CSARRGGQLHNQPQHF
TRBV24-1	TRBJ2-1	CATSSPGTVYNEQFF
TRBV10-3	TRBJ1-5	CATRGPDGGQPQHF
TRBV5-1	TRBJ2-5	CASSLEGIETQYF
TRBV29-1	TRBJ2-1	CSVEVSGGLRHEQFF
TRBV20-1	TRBJ2-5	CSARDLRTQYF
TRBV28	TRBJ2-1	CASSPLDWPLNYNEQFF
TRBV4-1	TRBJ2-5	CASSQVPGLETQYF
TRBV12-3/TRBV12-4	TRBJ2-1	CASLRDRENEQFF
TRBV4-3	TRBJ2-1	CASSQGVGRNEQFF
TRBV29-1	TRBJ2-5	CSAGGKETQYF
TRBV7-9	TRBJ2-7	CASSSPTGTGDYEQYF
TRBV20-1	TRBJ2-1	CSARASGSPREQFF
TRBV25-1	TRBJ2-1	CASSAPPGQGTHEQFF
TRBV6-1	TRBJ2-7	CASAPYSGAGTYEQYF
TRBV12-3/TRBV12-4	TRBJ2-3	CASSFIGGADTQYF
TRBV20-1	TRBJ2-7	CSAPGTSSYEQYF
TRBV7-9	TRBJ2-5	CASSRQRDQETQYF
TRBV29-1	TRBJ2-1	CSVGLAGVHNEQFF